This T cell receptor beta chain was identified during a study of CD8+ T cells in alopecia areata. The sequencing template was cDNA reverse transcribed from extracted RNA. Using immunoSEQ multiplex PCR, the repertoire was profiled, and TCRdb retains in-frame clones only, with some absent. Here the sample spans 150,000 or so clones, more than 40% being singletons. In alopecia areata patients, both lesional scalp punch biopsies and peripheral blood were collected. Sorting from PBMCs produced CD4+ and CD8+ T cells. The CDR3 totals 18 residues. With 4 bases clipped from V and 0 bases from J, the junction kept 9 bases outside the gene matches. CDR1 SGHDT and CDR2 YYEEEE come from the germline V gene.

The rearrangement joins TRBV5-6 to TRBJ2-2; 10 bases are a match to TRBD2. The clonotype comes from a human donor with alopecia areata. Input material: CD4+ T cells sorted from blood. The CDR3 sequence is CASSLRTSGGPNTGELFF. The DNA of the CDR3 is TGTGCCAGCAGCCTACGGACTAGCGGAGGCCCGAACACCGGGGAGCTGTTTTTT. The full variable domain, in which reference TRBV5-6 and TRBJ2-2 provide the parts outside the CDR3, is DAGVTQSPTHLIKTRGQQVTLRCSPKSGHDTVSWYQQALGQGPQFIFQYYEEEERQRGNFPDRFSGHQFPNYSSELNVNALLLGDSALYLCASSLRTSGGPNTGELFFGEGSRLTVL.